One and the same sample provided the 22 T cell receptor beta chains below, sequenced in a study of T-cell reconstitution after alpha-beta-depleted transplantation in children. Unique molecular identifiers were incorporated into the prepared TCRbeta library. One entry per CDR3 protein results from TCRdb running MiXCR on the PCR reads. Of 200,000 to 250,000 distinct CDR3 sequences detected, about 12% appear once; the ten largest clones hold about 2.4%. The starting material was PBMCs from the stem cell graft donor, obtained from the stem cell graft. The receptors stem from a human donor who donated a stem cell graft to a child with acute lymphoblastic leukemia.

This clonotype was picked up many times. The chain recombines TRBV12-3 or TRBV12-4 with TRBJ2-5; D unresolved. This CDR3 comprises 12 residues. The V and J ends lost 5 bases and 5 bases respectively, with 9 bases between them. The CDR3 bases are TGTGCCAGCAGTAAATTGGGGGAGACCCAGTACTTC. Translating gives CASSKLGETQYF.

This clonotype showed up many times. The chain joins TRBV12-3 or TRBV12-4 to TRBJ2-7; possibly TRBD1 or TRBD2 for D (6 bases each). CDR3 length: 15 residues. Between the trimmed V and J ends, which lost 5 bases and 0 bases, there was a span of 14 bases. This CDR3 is CASSPLRGASYEQYF. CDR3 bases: TGTGCCAGCAGTCCCCTAAGGGGGGCCTCCTACGAGCAGTACTTC.

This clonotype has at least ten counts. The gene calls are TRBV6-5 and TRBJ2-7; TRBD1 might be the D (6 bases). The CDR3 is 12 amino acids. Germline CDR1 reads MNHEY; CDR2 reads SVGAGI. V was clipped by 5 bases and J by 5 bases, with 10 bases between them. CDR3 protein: CASSPRGNEQYF. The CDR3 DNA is TGTGCCAGCAGTCCCAGGGGCAACGAGCAGTACTTC.

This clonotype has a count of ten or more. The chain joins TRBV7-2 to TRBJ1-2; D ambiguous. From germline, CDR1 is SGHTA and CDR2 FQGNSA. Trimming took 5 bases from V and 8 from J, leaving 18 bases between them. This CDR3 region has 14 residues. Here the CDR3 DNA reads TGTGCCAGCAGCGACCGTATTGTGGGAGACGGCTACACCTTC. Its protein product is CASSDRIVGDGYTF.

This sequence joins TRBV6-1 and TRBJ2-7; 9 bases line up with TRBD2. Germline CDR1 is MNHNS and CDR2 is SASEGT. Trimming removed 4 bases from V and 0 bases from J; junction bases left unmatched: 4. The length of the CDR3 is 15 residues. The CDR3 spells CASSGLAESSYEQYF. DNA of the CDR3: TGTGCCAGCAGTGGACTAGCGGAAAGCTCCTACGAGCAGTACTTC.

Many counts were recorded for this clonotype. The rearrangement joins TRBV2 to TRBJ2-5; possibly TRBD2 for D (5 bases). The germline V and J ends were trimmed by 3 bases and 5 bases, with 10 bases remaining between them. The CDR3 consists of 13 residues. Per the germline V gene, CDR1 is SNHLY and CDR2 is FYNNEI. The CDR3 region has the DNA TGTGCCAGCAGTGATTCTAGCCCGGAGACCCAGTACTTC. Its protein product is CASSDSSPETQYF.

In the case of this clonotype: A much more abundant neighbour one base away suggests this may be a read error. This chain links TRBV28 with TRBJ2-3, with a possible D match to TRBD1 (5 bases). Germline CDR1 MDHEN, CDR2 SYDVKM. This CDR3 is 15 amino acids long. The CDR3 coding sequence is TGTGCCAGCAGTTTATCGACCCTGGAGACAGATATGCAGTATTTT. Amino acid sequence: CASSLSTLETDMQYF.

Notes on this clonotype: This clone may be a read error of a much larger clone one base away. CDR3 nucleotide sequence: TGTGCCAGCAGCGACGGGACAGGTCGCCAGCCCCAGCATTTT. Translation gives CASSDGTGRQPQHF. The rearrangement joins TRBV9 to TRBJ1-5; 8 nucleotides match TRBD1. The germline V gene encodes CDR1 SGDLS and CDR2 YYNGEE. The CDR3 covers 14 residues. The junction had 6 bases not matched to a gene; V was cut back by 3 bases and J by 7 bases.

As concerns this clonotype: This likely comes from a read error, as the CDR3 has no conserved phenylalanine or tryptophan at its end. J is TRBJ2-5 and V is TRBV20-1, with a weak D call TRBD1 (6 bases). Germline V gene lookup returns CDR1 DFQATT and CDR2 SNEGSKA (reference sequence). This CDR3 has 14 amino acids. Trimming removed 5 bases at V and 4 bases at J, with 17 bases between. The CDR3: CSALSAGVGETQYL. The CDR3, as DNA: TGCAGTGCTCTCTCAGCAGGGGTGGGAGAGACCCAGTACTTG.

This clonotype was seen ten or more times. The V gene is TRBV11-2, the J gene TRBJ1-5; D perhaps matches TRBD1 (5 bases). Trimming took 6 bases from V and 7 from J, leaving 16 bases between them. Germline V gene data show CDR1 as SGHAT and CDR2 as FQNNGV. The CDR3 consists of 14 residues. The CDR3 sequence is CASSPEGSKQPQHF. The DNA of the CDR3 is TGTGCCAGCAGTCCCGAGGGGTCTAAGCAGCCCCAGCATTTT.

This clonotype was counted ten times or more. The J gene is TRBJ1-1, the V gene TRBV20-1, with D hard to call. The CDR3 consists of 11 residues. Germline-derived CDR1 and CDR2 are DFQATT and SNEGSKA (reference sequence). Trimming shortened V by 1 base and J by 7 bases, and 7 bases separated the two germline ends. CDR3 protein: CSARAAGEAFF. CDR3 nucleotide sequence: TGCAGTGCTAGAGCTGCCGGTGAAGCTTTCTTT.

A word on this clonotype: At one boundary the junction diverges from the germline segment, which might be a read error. The CDR3 loop reads CASSLAPGQGFYEQYF. In nucleotides, the CDR3 is TGTGCCAGCAGTTTAGCACCGGGACAGGGGTTTTACGAGCAGTACTTC. The V and J genes are TRBV7-2 and TRBJ2-7; TRBD1 matches 10 bases. The CDR3 runs to 16 residues. Germline V gives CDR1 SGHTA, CDR2 FQGNSA.

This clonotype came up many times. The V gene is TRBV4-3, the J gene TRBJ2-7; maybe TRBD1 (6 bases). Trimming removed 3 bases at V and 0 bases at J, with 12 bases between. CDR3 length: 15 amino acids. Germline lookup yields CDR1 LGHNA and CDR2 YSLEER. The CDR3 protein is CASSQLRDTSYEQYF. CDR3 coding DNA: TGCGCCAGCAGCCAGCTCCGGGACACCTCCTACGAGCAGTACTTC.

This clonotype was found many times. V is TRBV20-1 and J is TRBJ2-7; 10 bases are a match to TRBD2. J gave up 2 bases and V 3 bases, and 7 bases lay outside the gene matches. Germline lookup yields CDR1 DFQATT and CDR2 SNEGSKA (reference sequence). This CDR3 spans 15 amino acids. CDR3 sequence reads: CSARTELAGTYEQYF. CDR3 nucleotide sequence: TGCAGTGCTAGGACCGAACTAGCGGGAACCTACGAGCAGTACTTC.

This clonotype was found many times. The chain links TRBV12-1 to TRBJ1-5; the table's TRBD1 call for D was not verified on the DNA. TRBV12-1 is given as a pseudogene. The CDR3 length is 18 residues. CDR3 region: CASSFEGQGGLSNQPQHF. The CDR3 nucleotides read TGTGCCAGCAGCTTTGAAGGACAGGGAGGATTGAGCAATCAGCCCCAGCATTTT.

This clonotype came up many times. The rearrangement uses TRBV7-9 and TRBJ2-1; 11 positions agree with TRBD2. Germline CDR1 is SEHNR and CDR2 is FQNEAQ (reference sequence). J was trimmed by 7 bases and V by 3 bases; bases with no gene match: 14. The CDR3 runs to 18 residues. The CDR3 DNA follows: TGTGCCAGCAGCTTCTCCGGGACTAGCGGTCCCCAGGGGAATGAGCAGTTCTTC. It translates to CASSFSGTSGPQGNEQFF.

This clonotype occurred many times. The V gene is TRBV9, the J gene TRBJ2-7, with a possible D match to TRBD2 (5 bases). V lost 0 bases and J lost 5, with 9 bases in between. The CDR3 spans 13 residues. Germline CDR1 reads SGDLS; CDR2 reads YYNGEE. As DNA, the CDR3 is TGTGCCAGCAGCGTAGGAGGGAAGGACGAGCAGTACTTC. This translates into CASSVGGKDEQYF.

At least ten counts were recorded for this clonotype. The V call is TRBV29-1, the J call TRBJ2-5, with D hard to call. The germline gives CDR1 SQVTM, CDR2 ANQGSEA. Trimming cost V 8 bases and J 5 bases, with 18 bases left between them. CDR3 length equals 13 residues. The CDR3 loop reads CSCARSLRETQYF. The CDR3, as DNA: TGCAGCTGTGCCCGGTCCCTACGGGAGACCCAGTACTTC.

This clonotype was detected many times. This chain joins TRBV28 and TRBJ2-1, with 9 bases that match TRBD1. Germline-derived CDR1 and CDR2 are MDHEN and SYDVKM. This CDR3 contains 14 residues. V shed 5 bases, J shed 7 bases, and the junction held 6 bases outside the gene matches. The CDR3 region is CASSPGQGGNEQFF. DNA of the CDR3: TGTGCCAGCAGTCCGGGACAGGGTGGGAATGAGCAGTTCTTC. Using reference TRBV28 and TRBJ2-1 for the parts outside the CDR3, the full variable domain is DVKVTQSSRYLVKRTGEKVFLECVQDMDHENMFWYRQDPGLGLRLIYFSYDVKMKEKGDIPEGYSVSREKKERFSLILESASTNQTSMYLCASSPGQGGNEQFFGPGTRLTVL.

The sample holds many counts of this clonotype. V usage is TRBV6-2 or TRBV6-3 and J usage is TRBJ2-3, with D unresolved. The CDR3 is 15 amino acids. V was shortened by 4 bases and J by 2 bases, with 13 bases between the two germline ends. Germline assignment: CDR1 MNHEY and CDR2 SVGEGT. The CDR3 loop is CASSSGPELTDTQYF. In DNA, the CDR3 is TGTGCCAGCAGTTCTGGGCCGGAACTCACAGATACGCAGTATTTT.

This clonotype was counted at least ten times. CDR3 region: CASSFWTGEDEQYF. The DNA of the CDR3 is TGTGCCAGCAGCTTCTGGACAGGGGAGGACGAGCAGTACTTC. The V and J genes are TRBV7-2 and TRBJ2-7; 9 bases agree with TRBD1. This CDR3 has 14 amino acids. Germline trimming cut 3 bases from V and 5 bases from J; bases unmatched to any gene: 5. Germline V gives CDR1 SGHTA, CDR2 FQGNSA.

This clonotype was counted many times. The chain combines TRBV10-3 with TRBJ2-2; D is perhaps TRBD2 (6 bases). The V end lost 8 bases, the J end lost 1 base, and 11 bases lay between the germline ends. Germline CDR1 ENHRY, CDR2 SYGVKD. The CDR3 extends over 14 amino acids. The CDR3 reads CAIEAGRNTGELFF. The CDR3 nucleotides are TGTGCCATCGAGGCGGGGCGGAACACCGGGGAGCTGTTTTTT.